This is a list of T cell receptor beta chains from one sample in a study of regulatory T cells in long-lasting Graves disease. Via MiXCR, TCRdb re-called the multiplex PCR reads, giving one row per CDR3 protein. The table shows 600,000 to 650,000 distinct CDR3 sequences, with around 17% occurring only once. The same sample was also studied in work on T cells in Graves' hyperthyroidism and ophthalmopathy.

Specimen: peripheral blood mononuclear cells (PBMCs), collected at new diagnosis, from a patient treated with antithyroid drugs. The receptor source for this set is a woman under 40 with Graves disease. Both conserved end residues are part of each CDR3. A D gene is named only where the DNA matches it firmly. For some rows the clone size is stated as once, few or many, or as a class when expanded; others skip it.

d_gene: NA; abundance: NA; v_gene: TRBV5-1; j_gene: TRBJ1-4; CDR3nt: TGCGCCAGCAGCTTGGGGGTCGGGACTAATGAAAAACTGTTTTTT; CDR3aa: CASSLGVGTNEKLFF
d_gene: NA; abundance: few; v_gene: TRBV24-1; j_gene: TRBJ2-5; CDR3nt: TGTGCCACCAGTGATGTAGGTGGGCTAGGGGGGACCCAGTACTTC; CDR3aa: CATSDVGGLGGTQYF
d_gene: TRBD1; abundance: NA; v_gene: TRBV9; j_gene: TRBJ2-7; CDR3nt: TGTGCCAGCAGCATCGATACAGGGGGCCCCTACGAGCAGTACTTC; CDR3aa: CASSIDTGGPYEQYF
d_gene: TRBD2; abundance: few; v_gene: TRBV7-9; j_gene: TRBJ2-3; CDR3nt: TGTGCCAGCAGCCGTCCTAGCGGGAGCACAGATACGCAGTATTTT; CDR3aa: CASSRPSGSTDTQYF
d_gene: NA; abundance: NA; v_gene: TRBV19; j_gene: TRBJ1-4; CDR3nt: TGTGCCAGTACCAACAGGGAAAATGAAAAACTGTTTTTT; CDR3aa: CASTNRENEKLFF
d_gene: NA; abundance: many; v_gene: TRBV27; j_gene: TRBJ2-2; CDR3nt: TGTGCCAGCAGTTTATTGGGGGCGGGAAGCGGGGAGCTGTTTTTT; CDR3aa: CASSLLGAGSGELFF
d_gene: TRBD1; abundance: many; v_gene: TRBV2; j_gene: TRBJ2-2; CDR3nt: TGTGCCACCAAGGGACAGCCTATCACTGGGGAGCTGTTTTTT; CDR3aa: CATKGQPITGELFF
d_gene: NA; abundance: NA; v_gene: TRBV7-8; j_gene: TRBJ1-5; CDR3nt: TGTGCCAGCAGCTTTAGGGGTGATACGCAGCATTTT; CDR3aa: CASSFRGDTQHF
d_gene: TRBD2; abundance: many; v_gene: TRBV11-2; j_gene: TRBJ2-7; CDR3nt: TGTGCCAGCAGCTTAGAAGGGACTAGCCTCGAGCAGTACTTC; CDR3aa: CASSLEGTSLEQYF
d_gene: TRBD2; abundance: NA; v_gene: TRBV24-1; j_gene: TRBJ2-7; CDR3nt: TGTGCCACCAGTGACCCAGGACTAGGGATCTACGAGCAGTACTTC; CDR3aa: CATSDPGLGIYEQYF
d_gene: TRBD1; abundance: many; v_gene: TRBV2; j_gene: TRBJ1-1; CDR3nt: TGTGCCAGCAGTGCGCAGGGGGCCAACACTGAAGCTTTCTTT; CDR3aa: CASSAQGANTEAFF
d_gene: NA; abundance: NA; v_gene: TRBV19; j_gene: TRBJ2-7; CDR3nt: TGTGCCAGTAGTATTGGGGGAGGCGGCTACGAGCAGTACTTC; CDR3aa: CASSIGGGGYEQYF
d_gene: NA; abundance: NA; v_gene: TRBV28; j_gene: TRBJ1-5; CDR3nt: TGTGCCAGTCAAAAGACAGGATCAAATCAGCCCCAGCATTTT; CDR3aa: CASQKTGSNQPQHF
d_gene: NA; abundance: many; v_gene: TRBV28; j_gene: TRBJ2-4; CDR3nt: TGTGCCAGCAGTTTTGGAGGAGGGGGAGCGCAGTACTTC; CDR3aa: CASSFGGGGAQYF
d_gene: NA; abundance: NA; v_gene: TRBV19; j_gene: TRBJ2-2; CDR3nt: TGTGCCAGTAGTACTACGCGGGGCACCGGGGAGCTGTTTTTT; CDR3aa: CASSTTRGTGELFF
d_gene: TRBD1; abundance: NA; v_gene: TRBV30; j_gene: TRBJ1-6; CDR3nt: TGTGCCTGGAGGTTGGTAGGGGGCAATTCACCCCTCCACTTT; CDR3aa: CAWRLVGGNSPLHF
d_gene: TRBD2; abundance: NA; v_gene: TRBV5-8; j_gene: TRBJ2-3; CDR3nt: TGTGCCAGCAGCTCGTCCCCCGGGACTAGATCGTCAGATACGCAGTATTTT; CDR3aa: CASSSSPGTRSSDTQYF
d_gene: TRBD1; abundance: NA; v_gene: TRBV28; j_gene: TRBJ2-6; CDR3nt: TGTGCCAGCAGTTCCGGACAGGGGATGACTGGGGCCGACGTCCTGACTTTC; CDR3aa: CASSSGQGMTGADVLTF
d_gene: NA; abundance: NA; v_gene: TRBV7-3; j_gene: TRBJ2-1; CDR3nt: TGTGCCAGCAGCTTAAAGGGGGGGGCGGAAAGGGAGCAGTTCTTC; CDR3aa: CASSLKGGAEREQFF
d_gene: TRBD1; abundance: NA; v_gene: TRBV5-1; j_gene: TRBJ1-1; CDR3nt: TGTGCCAGCAGCCCTCCGGGACAGGGGGGGGGAGCTTTCTTT; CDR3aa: CASSPPGQGGGAFF
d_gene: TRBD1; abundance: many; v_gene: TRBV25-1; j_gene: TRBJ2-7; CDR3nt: TGTGCCAGCAGTGGCCGGGACAGAGCCTACGAGCAGTACTTC; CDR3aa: CASSGRDRAYEQYF
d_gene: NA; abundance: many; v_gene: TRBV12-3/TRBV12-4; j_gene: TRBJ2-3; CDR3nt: TGTGCCAGCAGTTTGGACTTCACAGATACGCAGTATTTT; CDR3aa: CASSLDFTDTQYF
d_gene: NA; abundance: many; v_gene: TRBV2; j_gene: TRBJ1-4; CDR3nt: TGTGCCAGCAGTGAATCGGGGGAGGCAGGAAAACTGTTTTTT; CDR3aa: CASSESGEAGKLFF
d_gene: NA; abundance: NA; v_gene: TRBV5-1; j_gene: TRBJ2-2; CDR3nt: TGCGCCAGCAGCTTGGGCCTAGTGGACGGGGAGCTGTTTTTT; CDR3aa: CASSLGLVDGELFF
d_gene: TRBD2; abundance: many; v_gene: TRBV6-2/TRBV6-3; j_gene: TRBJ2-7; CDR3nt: TGTGCCAGCATTCCGGGACTACGGATAGGCGAGCAGTACTTC; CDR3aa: CASIPGLRIGEQYF
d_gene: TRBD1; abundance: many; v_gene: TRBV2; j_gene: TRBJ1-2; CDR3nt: TGTGCCAGCAGGGCCCCCCGGGACAGGGGCGGCTACACCTTC; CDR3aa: CASRAPRDRGGYTF
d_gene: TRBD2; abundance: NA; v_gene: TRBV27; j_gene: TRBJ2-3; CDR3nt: TGTGCCAGCAGTTCCGGGAGCGGGAAAGCAGATACGCAGTATTTT; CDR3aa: CASSSGSGKADTQYF
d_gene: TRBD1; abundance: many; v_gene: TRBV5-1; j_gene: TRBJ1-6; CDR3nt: TGCGCCAGCAGCGGCGGGACAGAGAATTCACCCCTCCACTTT; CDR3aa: CASSGGTENSPLHF
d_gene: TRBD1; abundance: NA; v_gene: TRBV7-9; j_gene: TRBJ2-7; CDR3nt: TGTGCCAGCAGCCAACGGGACAGCGTCTCCTACGAGCAGTACTTC; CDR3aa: CASSQRDSVSYEQYF
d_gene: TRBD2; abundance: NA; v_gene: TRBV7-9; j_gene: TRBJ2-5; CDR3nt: TGTGCCAGCAGCCAGAAGACTAGCGGAGGGGGGGCTCAAGAGACCCAGTACTTC; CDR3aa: CASSQKTSGGGAQETQYF
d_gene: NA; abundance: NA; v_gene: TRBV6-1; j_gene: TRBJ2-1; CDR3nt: TGTGCCAGCAGCACCCCGAGGAACAATGAGCAGCTCTTC; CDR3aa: CASSTPRNNEQLF
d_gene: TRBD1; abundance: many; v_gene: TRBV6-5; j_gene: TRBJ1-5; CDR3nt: TGTGCCAGCAGTTTAGCCATACAGGGGAGCAATCAGCCCCAGCATTTT; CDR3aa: CASSLAIQGSNQPQHF
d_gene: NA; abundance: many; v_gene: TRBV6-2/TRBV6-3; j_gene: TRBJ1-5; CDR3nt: TGTGCCAGCACCCAGGGACGCACTAGCAATCAGCCCCAGCATTTT; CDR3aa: CASTQGRTSNQPQHF
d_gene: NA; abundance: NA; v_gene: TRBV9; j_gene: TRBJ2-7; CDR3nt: TGTGCCAGCAGCGCAACTAGTACTGGGGGATACGAGCAGTACTTC; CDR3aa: CASSATSTGGYEQYF
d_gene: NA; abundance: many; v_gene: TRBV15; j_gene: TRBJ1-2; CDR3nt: TGTGCCACCAGCGGATGGGATCTGGTCTCCCGAGGTTCCTATGGCTACACCTTC; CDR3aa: CATSGWDLVSRGSYGYTF
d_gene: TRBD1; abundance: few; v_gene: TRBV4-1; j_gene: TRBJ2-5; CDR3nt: TGCGCCAGCAGCCAAGTCGGGACAGTACAAGAGACCCAGTACTTC; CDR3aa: CASSQVGTVQETQYF
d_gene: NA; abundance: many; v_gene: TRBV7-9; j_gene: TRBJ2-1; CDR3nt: TGTGCCAGCAGTTCGGGACTTAACTACAATGAGCAGTTCTTC; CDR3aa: CASSSGLNYNEQFF
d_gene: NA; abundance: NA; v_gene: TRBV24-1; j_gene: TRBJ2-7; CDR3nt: TGTGCCACCTCGGACAGCGCGTACTACGAGCAGTACTTC; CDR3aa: CATSDSAYYEQYF
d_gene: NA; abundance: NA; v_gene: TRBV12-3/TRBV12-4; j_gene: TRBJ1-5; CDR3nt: TGTGCCAGCAGTCTCGGGGGGGCCCAGCATTTT; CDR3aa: CASSLGGAQHF
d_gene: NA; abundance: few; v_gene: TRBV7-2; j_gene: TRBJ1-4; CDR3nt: TGTGCCAGCAGCTTAGGAAACACCGGGACGGCTGAAAAACTGTTTTTT; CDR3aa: CASSLGNTGTAEKLFF
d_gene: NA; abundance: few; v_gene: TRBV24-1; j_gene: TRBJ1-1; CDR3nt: TGTGCCACCAGTGATCGAGGCCCTGAAGCTTTCTTT; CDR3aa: CATSDRGPEAFF
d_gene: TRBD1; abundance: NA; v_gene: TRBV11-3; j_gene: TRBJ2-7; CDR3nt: TGTGCCAGCAGCCAGATGGCGGGACAGGGGTACGAGCAGTACTTC; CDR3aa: CASSQMAGQGYEQYF
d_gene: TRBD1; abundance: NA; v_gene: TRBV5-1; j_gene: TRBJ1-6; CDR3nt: TGCGCCAGCAGCCCGGGGACAGCCAATAATTCACCCCTCCACTTT; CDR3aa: CASSPGTANNSPLHF
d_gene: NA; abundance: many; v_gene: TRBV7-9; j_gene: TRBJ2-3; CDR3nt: TGTGCCAGCAGCCCGAACCGGTGGTTGGACGCAGATACGCAGTATTTT; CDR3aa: CASSPNRWLDADTQYF
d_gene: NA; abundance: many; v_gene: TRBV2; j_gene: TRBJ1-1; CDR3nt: TGTGCCAGCAGTGGACAGCAGAACACTGAAGCTTTCTTT; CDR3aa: CASSGQQNTEAFF
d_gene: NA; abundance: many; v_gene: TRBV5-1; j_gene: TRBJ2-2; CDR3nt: TGTGCCAGCAGCCGAGAGGGGACCGGGGAGCTGTTTTTT; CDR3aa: CASSREGTGELFF
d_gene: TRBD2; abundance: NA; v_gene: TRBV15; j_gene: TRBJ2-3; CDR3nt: TGTGCCACCAGCCAGGGGACTAGCGGCACAGATACGCAGTATTTT; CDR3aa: CATSQGTSGTDTQYF